This is a list of T cell receptor beta chains from one sample in a study of identical twins. From the 5' RACE reads, TCRdb called clonotypes with MiXCR, one entry per CDR3 protein. The sample comprises 400,000 to 500,000 distinct CDR3 sequences, roughly 13% of which are singletons, and approximately 1% rests with the top ten. The data also belong to a second study, concerning yellow fever vaccine responses in identical twins.

Source material: CD4+ T cells sorted from blood. The receptors shown here come from a woman aged 18-30 years in good health. Each CDR3 is given with its conserved first and last residue. The order of the fields is D gene, CDR3 length, V gene, clone size, J gene, CDR3 protein, CDR3 DNA. D genes are given only for firm matches. Not every row has a clone size; where given, it reads once, few, many or a size class.

>TRBD1|14|TRBV19|few|TRBJ2-4
CATSPTGVQNIQYF
TGTGCCACGTCACCTACAGGGGTCCAAAACATTCAGTACTTC
>.|13|TRBV20-1|.|TRBJ2-5
CSASVPNQETQYF
TGCAGTGCTAGCGTTCCCAATCAAGAGACCCAGTACTTC
>TRBD1|14|TRBV28|.|TRBJ2-7
CASRNRDRGREQYF
TGTGCCAGCAGGAACCGGGACAGGGGCAGGGAGCAGTACTTC
>.|12|TRBV5-1|many|TRBJ2-7
CASSLEGLEQYF
TGCGCCAGCAGCTTAGAGGGGCTCGAGCAGTACTTC
>TRBD2|17|TRBV7-2|.|TRBJ2-5
CASSLAASGGAGETQYF
TGTGCCAGCAGCTTAGCGGCTAGCGGGGGGGCGGGAGAGACCCAGTACTTC
>TRBD1|17|TRBV6-2/TRBV6-3|.|TRBJ2-3
CASRRRSGQGSRDTQYF
TGTGCCAGCAGACGACGCAGCGGACAGGGGAGTCGGGATACGCAGTATTTT
>TRBD1|14|TRBV20-1|many|TRBJ1-3
CSARKTGESSTIYF
TGCAGTGCTAGAAAGACAGGGGAGAGTAGCACCATATATTTT
>.|15|TRBV21-1|.|TRBJ2-7
CASSKRLEETYEQYF
TGTGCCAGCAGCAAACGGCTGGAGGAGACCTACGAGCAGTACTTC
>.|14|TRBV12-3/TRBV12-4|many|TRBJ2-1
CASSLGYPVNEQFF
TGTGCCAGCAGTTTAGGGTACCCGGTCAATGAGCAGTTCTTC
>TRBD1|17|TRBV5-1|.|TRBJ2-1
CASSLRTGGAAGNEQFF
TGCGCCAGCAGCTTAAGGACAGGGGGGGCGGCCGGGAATGAGCAGTTCTTC
>.|16|TRBV12-5|many|TRBJ2-2
CASGLAQGTHTGELFF
TGTGCTAGTGGTTTGGCACAGGGTACTCACACCGGGGAGCTGTTTTTT
>TRBD2|17|TRBV20-1|.|TRBJ2-1
CSARFGLAGGWGNEQFF
TGCAGTGCTAGATTTGGCCTAGCGGGGGGTTGGGGTAATGAGCAGTTCTTC
>.|15|TRBV5-4|.|TRBJ1-1
CASSLDLRDGTEAFF
TGTGCCAGCAGCTTGGATTTGAGGGATGGTACTGAAGCTTTCTTT
>TRBD2|16|TRBV20-1|many|TRBJ2-7
CSARLGTSGRAYEQYF
TGCAGTGCTAGACTCGGGACTAGCGGGAGGGCCTACGAGCAGTACTTC
>TRBD1|14|TRBV19|.|TRBJ1-2
CASTKPGQSYGYTF
TGTGCCAGTACCAAGCCGGGACAGTCCTATGGCTACACCTTC
>.|14|TRBV7-2|few|TRBJ2-7
CASSLEVPSYEQYF
TGTGCCAGCAGCTTAGAGGTTCCCTCCTACGAGCAGTACTTC
>.|15|TRBV9|.|TRBJ1-1
CASSVGAGPSTEAFF
TGTGCCAGCAGCGTAGGCGCAGGGCCATCCACTGAAGCTTTCTTT
>.|15|TRBV7-6|.|TRBJ2-3
CASSLAGSLTDTQYF
TGTGCCAGCAGCTTAGCAGGGTCCCTCACAGATACGCAGTATTTT
>.|11|TRBV6-2/TRBV6-3|.|TRBJ2-1
CASSRDREQFF
TGTGCCAGCAGCCGCGACCGTGAGCAGTTCTTC
>.|12|TRBV20-1|.|TRBJ2-7
CSVDSPRYEQYF
TGCAGTGTCGACAGCCCTCGATACGAGCAGTACTTC
>.|12|TRBV29-1|.|TRBJ1-1
CSVEGRLTEAFF
TGCAGCGTTGAAGGGCGGTTAACTGAAGCTTTCTTT
>TRBD2|15|TRBV3-1|many|TRBJ2-1
CASSRLAPTHNEQFF
TGTGCCAGCAGCAGACTAGCGCCTACCCACAATGAGCAGTTCTTC
>.|11|TRBV10-3|.|TRBJ2-1
CAIRNINEQFF
TGTGCCATCAGGAACATAAATGAGCAGTTCTTC
>.|16|TRBV28|few|TRBJ2-7
CASSLGSPLLSYEQYF
TGTGCCAGCAGTTTAGGGTCCCCATTACTCTCCTACGAGCAGTACTTC
>.|11|TRBV6-2/TRBV6-3|few|TRBJ1-1
CATGQSTEAFF
TGTGCCACTGGACAGTCCACTGAAGCTTTCTTT
>.|15|TRBV5-1|few|TRBJ1-1
CASSPAFEGNTEAFF
TGCGCCAGCAGCCCCGCGTTCGAGGGGAACACTGAAGCTTTCTTT
>TRBD1|14|TRBV11-1|.|TRBJ2-2
CASRRTGFTGELFF
TGTGCCAGCAGACGGACAGGGTTTACCGGGGAGCTGTTTTTT
>TRBD1|14|TRBV6-1|many|TRBJ1-2
CASSWDRKGGGYTF
TGTGCCAGCAGCTGGGACAGAAAAGGTGGAGGCTACACCTTC
>TRBD1|14|TRBV9|.|TRBJ1-2
CASSVAGTDYGYTF
TGTGCCAGCAGCGTTGCCGGGACAGACTATGGCTACACCTTC
>.|15|TRBV20-1|.|TRBJ2-3
CSARDGGEVTDTQYF
TGCAGTGCTAGAGACGGGGGAGAGGTCACAGATACGCAGTATTTT
>.|15|TRBV15|.|TRBJ2-6
CATQFGLSGANVLTF
TGTGCCACCCAGTTTGGGCTCTCTGGGGCCAACGTCCTGACTTTC